Listed here are 3 T cell receptor beta chains from one sample, sequenced in a study of blood T cells in healthy people across ages. Through a sample-barcoded 5' primer and a J-beta primer mix, a second PCR was run for 7 to 11 cycles. From the 5' RACE reads, TCRdb called clonotypes with MiXCR, one entry per CDR3 protein. The sample consists of 980,000 or so distinct CDR3 sequences, about 44% of them appearing once. Sequencing input: blood. The receptors derive from a man aged 25-40 years in good health.

The chain has TRBV5-6 and TRBJ2-7; D is unresolved. Trimming removed 3 bases from V and 2 bases from J, with 15 bases in between. This CDR3 region has 15 residues. Per germline, CDR1 SGHDT and CDR2 YYEEEE. CDR3 amino acids: CASSWVNQAPYEQYF. CDR3 bases: TGTGCCAGCAGCTGGGTAAATCAGGCACCCTACGAGCAGTACTTC. The full variable domain, with the rest looked up from reference TRBV5-6 and TRBJ2-7, is DAGVTQSPTHLIKTRGQQVTLRCSPKSGHDTVSWYQQALGQGPQFIFQYYEEEERQRGNFPDRFSGHQFPNYSSELNVNALLLGDSALYLCASSWVNQAPYEQYFGPGTRLTVT.

The gene calls are TRBV29-1 and TRBJ2-5; TRBD1 matches at 9 bases. Germline V gene lookup returns CDR1 SQVTM and CDR2 ANQGSEA. V gave up 3 bases and J gave up 5 bases; unmatched junction bases: 4. The CDR3 totals 13 residues. DNA for the CDR3: TGCAGCGTTGAGGGGACAGGGCGGGAGACCCAGTACTTC. Its translation is CSVEGTGRETQYF.

This clonotype was observed a few times. The V and J genes are TRBV5-1 and TRBJ1-1; 8 bases fit TRBD1. CDR1 is SGHRS and CDR2 is YFSETQ in the germline V gene. The CDR3 has 16 residues. The ends lost 4 bases at V and 1 base at J; junction bases unmatched: 9. The CDR3 DNA reads as TGCGCCAGCAGCCTGATGAACCAGGGGGCGAACACTGAAGCTTTCTTT. Encoded protein: CASSLMNQGANTEAFF.